This T cell receptor beta chain came from a study of blood T cell repertoires in COVID-19. Study-wide background: The United States, Italy and Spain were the sources of the acute and convalescent COVID-19 samples. PBMCs, B-cell-depleted T cells, or T cells provided the cDNA or gDNA that made up the material.

In the authors' methods: Amplification with reference gene primers provided the estimates of nucleated cell counts. The table came from immunoSEQ multiplex PCR; TCRdb's copy has only in-frame clones and leaves some out. V, J and clone size are those of that table, while D and trimming were read from the DNA. The data show about 160,000 clones, with approximately 81% seen just once and 1.1% held by the top ten. V was cut by 3 bases and J by 11 bases, with 11 bases left in between. In germline, CDR1 is SGDLS, CDR2 YYNGEE. This CDR3 is built from 11 residues. The receptor comes from a man aged 35 to 55 with acute or convalescent COVID-19. The chain couples TRBV9 to TRBJ1-2; a weak D match, TRBD1 (6 bases). Sequencing was done on a sample of peripheral blood. DNA of the CDR3: TGTGCCAGCAGCGCGACAGGCCAGTACACCTTC. As protein: CASSATGQYTF.